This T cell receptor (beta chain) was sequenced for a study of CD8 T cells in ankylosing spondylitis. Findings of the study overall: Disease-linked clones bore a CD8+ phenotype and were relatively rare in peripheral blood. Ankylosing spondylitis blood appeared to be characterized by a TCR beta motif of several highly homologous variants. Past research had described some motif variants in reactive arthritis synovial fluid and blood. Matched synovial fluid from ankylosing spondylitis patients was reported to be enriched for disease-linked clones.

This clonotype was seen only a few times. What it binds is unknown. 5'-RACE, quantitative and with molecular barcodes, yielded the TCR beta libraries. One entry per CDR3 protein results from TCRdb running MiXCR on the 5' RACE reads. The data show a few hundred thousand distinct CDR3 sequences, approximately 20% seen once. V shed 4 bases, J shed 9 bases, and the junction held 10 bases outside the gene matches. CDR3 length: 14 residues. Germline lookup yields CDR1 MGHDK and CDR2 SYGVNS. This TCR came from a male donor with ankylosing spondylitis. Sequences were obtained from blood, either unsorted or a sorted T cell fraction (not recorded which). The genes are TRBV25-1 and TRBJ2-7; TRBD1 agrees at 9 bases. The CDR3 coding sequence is TGTGCCAGCAGTGGGTCCGGGACAGGGCGCCGGCAGTACTTC. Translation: CASSGSGTGRRQYF.